The rows below give T cell receptor beta chains drawn from one sample of a study of T-cell reconstitution after alpha-beta-depleted transplantation in children. TCRdb called the PCR reads again in MiXCR, with one record for every CDR3 protein. The sample includes about 500,000 distinct CDR3 sequences, 32% of them seen just once. Sequenced here: PBMCs from the stem cell graft donor, sampled from the stem cell graft. All receptors derive from a human donor who donated a stem cell graft to a child with aplastic anemia. CDR3s include the opening cysteine and the closing phenylalanine or tryptophan. D genes are given only for firm matches. Size tells how often a clone was seen (once, few, many) or the class of an expanded clone, and some rows leave it out.

d_call	v_call	j_call	clone_size	cdr3_aa	cdr3_nt
TRBD2	TRBV7-9	TRBJ2-5	.	CASSLLLAAIQETQYF	TGTGCCAGCAGCTTATTACTAGCGGCCATCCAAGAGACCCAGTACTTC
.	TRBV30	TRBJ1-5	.	CAWSVQGTQPQHF	TGTGCCTGGAGTGTTCAGGGAACTCAGCCCCAGCATTTT
.	TRBV20-1	TRBJ2-4	.	CSAPGDSKNIQYF	TGCAGTGCCCCCGGGGACTCCAAAAACATTCAGTACTTC
.	TRBV7-2	TRBJ2-3	.	CASSDRIGADTQYF	TGTGCCAGCAGCGATCGAATTGGCGCAGATACGCAGTATTTT
.	TRBV5-4	TRBJ2-1	.	CASSLSNGLRYNEQFF	TGTGCCAGCAGCTTGTCTAATGGGCTACGGTACAATGAGCAGTTCTTC
.	TRBV20-1	TRBJ2-1	.	CSARDLRRATEQFF	TGCAGTGCTAGAGATTTGCGCCGGGCGACGGAGCAGTTCTTC
.	TRBV6-2/TRBV6-3	TRBJ2-1	.	CASSPTGSSEQFF	TGTGCCAGCAGCCCCACGGGCTCCAGTGAGCAGTTCTTC
TRBD1	TRBV29-1	TRBJ1-2	few	CSGGDSYGYTF	TGCAGCGGGGGGGACAGTTATGGCTACACCTTC
.	TRBV6-2/TRBV6-3	TRBJ1-5	few	CASSDRYNQPQHF	TGTGCCAGCAGTGACAGGTACAATCAGCCCCAGCATTTT
.	TRBV2	TRBJ2-1	.	CASSERGRLNEQFF	TGTGCCAGCAGTGAAAGGGGACGCTTAAATGAGCAGTTCTTC
.	TRBV7-9	TRBJ2-7	.	CASSPIDREQYF	TGTGCCAGCAGCCCTATAGACAGGGAGCAGTACTTC
.	TRBV12-3/TRBV12-4	TRBJ1-4	few	CASSSSGTLGEKLFF	TGTGCCAGCAGTTCCTCTGGAACCTTAGGGGAAAAACTGTTTTTT
.	TRBV12-3/TRBV12-4	TRBJ1-2	few	CASSLGPTGYTF	TGTGCCAGCAGTTTAGGCCCGACTGGCTACACCTTC
TRBD1	TRBV5-1	TRBJ2-2	.	CASSLIMTGLTGELFF	TGCGCCAGCAGCTTGATAATGACAGGGCTCACCGGGGAGCTGTTTTTT
.	TRBV28	TRBJ2-3	few	CASSWMTSRGDTQYF	TGTGCCAGCAGCTGGATGACATCTCGGGGGGATACGCAGTATTTT
.	TRBV19	TRBJ1-5	.	CALPRWGASNQPQHF	TGTGCCCTTCCACGGTGGGGGGCGAGCAATCAGCCCCAGCATTTT
.	TRBV7-9	TRBJ2-1	.	CASRPIEARENEQFF	TGTGCCAGCCGTCCTATTGAGGCCAGGGAAAATGAGCAGTTCTTC
.	TRBV11-2	TRBJ2-6	.	CASSLQARGSSGANVLTF	TGTGCCAGCAGCTTACAGGCTCGCGGGTCTTCTGGGGCCAACGTCCTGACTTTC
TRBD1	TRBV4-3	TRBJ1-5	.	CASSRYRGSNQPQHF	TGCGCCAGCAGCCGGTACAGGGGAAGCAATCAGCCCCAGCATTTT
TRBD2	TRBV4-2	TRBJ2-1	few	CATGGSETDEQFF	TGTGCCACGGGGGGTAGCGAGACCGATGAGCAGTTCTTC
.	TRBV20-1	TRBJ2-1	.	CSARRPPETYNEQFF	TGCAGTGCTAGACGGCCCCCTGAGACCTACAATGAGCAGTTCTTC
TRBD2	TRBV4-2	TRBJ2-5	.	CASSLSYGLAGPETQYF	TGTGCCAGCAGCCTCTCGTACGGACTAGCGGGCCCAGAGACCCAGTACTTC
.	TRBV19	TRBJ1-5	.	CASAVLSGGNQPQHF	TGTGCCAGTGCGGTCTTATCAGGAGGCAATCAGCCCCAGCATTTT
TRBD2	TRBV29-1	TRBJ2-1	.	CSVETSGSSYNEQFF	TGCAGCGTGGAGACTAGCGGGAGTTCCTACAATGAGCAGTTCTTC
.	TRBV20-1	TRBJ1-3	.	CSARDGARGGSGNTIYF	TGCAGTGCTAGAGACGGAGCAAGAGGGGGCTCTGGAAACACCATATATTTT
.	TRBV6-2/TRBV6-3	TRBJ2-5	.	CASSYSTRKETQYF	TGTGCCAGCAGTTACTCGACCAGGAAAGAGACCCAGTACTTC
.	TRBV6-6	TRBJ2-1	few	CASSPAKNNEQFF	TGTGCCAGCAGTCCAGCTAAGAATAATGAGCAGTTCTTC
TRBD1	TRBV29-1	TRBJ1-1	.	CSVEATGGVTEAFF	TGCAGCGTTGAAGCTACAGGGGGCGTCACTGAAGCTTTCTTT
TRBD1	TRBV29-1	TRBJ1-1	few	CSVQGGRNTEAFF	TGCAGCGTTCAGGGGGGCAGGAACACTGAAGCTTTCTTT
TRBD1	TRBV5-1	TRBJ2-7	few	CASSRRDRGSYEQYF	TGCGCCAGCAGCCGCCGGGACAGGGGTTCCTACGAGCAGTACTTC
TRBD1	TRBV5-1	TRBJ1-1	.	CASSLVAGGVLNTEAFF	TGCGCCAGCAGCTTGGTGGCAGGGGGCGTTTTGAACACTGAAGCTTTCTTT
TRBD2	TRBV6-5	TRBJ2-2	.	CASSGTSGGTGELFF	TGTGCCAGCAGCGGGACTAGCGGGGGCACCGGGGAGCTGTTTTTT
TRBD1	TRBV5-6	TRBJ1-1	many	CASSPLAGGFSAFF	TGTGCCAGCAGCCCCCTAGCAGGGGGCTTTTCAGCTTTCTTT
.	TRBV6-2/TRBV6-3	TRBJ2-1	few	CATISGWSSYNEQFF	TGTGCCACCATAAGCGGGTGGAGCTCCTACAATGAGCAGTTCTTC
TRBD1	TRBV10-3	TRBJ2-1	.	CAISASGNTGQGSNEQFF	TGTGCCATCAGTGCTTCAGGCAACACGGGACAGGGATCCAATGAGCAGTTCTTC
.	TRBV18	TRBJ1-1	.	CASSADGMNTEAFF	TGTGCCAGCTCCGCGGACGGAATGAACACTGAAGCTTTCTTT
TRBD1	TRBV6-2/TRBV6-3	TRBJ2-3	.	CASSFPRTGTTDTQYF	TGTGCCAGCAGCTTTCCGAGGACAGGGACCACAGATACGCAGTATTTT
.	TRBV5-1	TRBJ2-3	.	CASSTTEGSTDTQYF	TGCGCCAGCAGTACAACCGAAGGATCCACAGATACGCAGTATTTT
TRBD2	TRBV5-6	TRBJ2-4	.	CASSFWTRENIQYF	TGTGCCAGCAGCTTCTGGACTAGGGAAAACATTCAGTACTTC
TRBD1	TRBV5-1	TRBJ2-1	few	CASSWAGTGNEQFF	TGCGCCAGCAGCTGGGCCGGGACAGGGAATGAGCAGTTCTTC
.	TRBV20-1	TRBJ1-4	.	CSAQLGGGSEKLFF	TGCAGTGCCCAATTGGGGGGAGGTAGTGAAAAACTGTTTTTT
.	TRBV10-1	TRBJ2-1	.	CASSARARSSYNEQFF	TGCGCCAGCAGTGCTAGAGCCAGGAGCTCCTACAATGAGCAGTTCTTC
.	TRBV7-9	TRBJ1-2	.	CASSPGGYGDTF	TGTGCCAGCAGTCCCGGGGGCTATGGCGACACCTTC
.	TRBV5-1	TRBJ2-4	few	CASSFDQNIQYF	TGCGCCAGCAGCTTCGACCAAAACATTCAGTACTTC
.	TRBV14	TRBJ1-1	.	CASSQLLWIGAFF	TGTGCCAGCAGCCAACTCCTCTGGATTGGAGCTTTCTTT
.	TRBV12-3/TRBV12-4	TRBJ2-3	.	CASNTHSVGGPDTQYF	TGTGCCAGCAACACCCACTCGGTTGGGGGGCCAGATACGCAGTATTTT